A single sample is the source of the 17 T cell receptor beta chains below, sequenced in a study of blood T cell repertoires in COVID-19. The assay was immunoSEQ multiplex PCR, and TCRdb's table has in-frame clones only and misses some. The sample records about 180,000 clones, approximately 83% being singletons. Source material: peripheral blood. The origin of the receptors is a human donor in a cohort sampled during active COVID-19.

V is TRBV5-1 and J is TRBJ2-5; 11 positions match TRBD2. Losses at the gene ends were 6 bases for V and 1 base for J; bases not matched to a gene: 11. In germline, CDR1 is SGHRS, CDR2 YFSETQ. The CDR3 is 17 residues long. The DNA for the CDR3 is TGCGCCAGCAAAACTGGGGCTAGCGGGGGGCCCCAAGAGACCCAGTACTTC. Its translation is CASKTGASGGPQETQYF.

The chain recombines TRBV12-5 with TRBJ2-1, with 10 positions matching TRBD2. Germline V CDR1 and CDR2: LGHNT, FRNRAP. V trimming: 1 base; J trimming: 0 bases; junction bases outside the gene matches: 3. The CDR3 loop spans 17 amino acids. The CDR3 DNA reads as TGTGCTAGTGGTTTGGACTCTAGCGGGGGCTCCTACAATGAGCAGTTCTTC. Its protein product is CASGLDSSGGSYNEQFF. The full variable domain, its missing parts supplied by reference TRBV12-5 and TRBJ2-1, is DARVTQTPRHKVTEMGQEVTMRCQPILGHNTVFWYRQTMMQGLELLAYFRNRAPLDDSGMPKDRFSAEMPDATLATLKIQPSEPRDSAVYFCASGLDSSGGSYNEQFFGPGTRLTVL.

The rearrangement uses TRBV27 and TRBJ2-7, with 9 bases lining up with TRBD2. CDR3 size: 15 residues. Unmatched junction bases numbered 9, after V lost 6 bases and J lost 3 bases. From germline, CDR1 is MNHEY and CDR2 SMNVEV (reference sequence). The CDR3 here is CASRIGTSRGYEQYF. The CDR3 nucleotides are TGTGCCAGCAGAATCGGGACTAGCCGGGGCTACGAGCAGTACTTC.

This clone has more than one count but fewer than ten. The rearrangement uses TRBV4-1 and TRBJ1-1, with TRBD1 matching 8 bases. In germline, CDR1 is MGHRA, CDR2 YSYEKL. Germline trimming cut 4 bases from V and 5 bases from J; bases unmatched to any gene: 6. This CDR3 region has 14 residues. Here the CDR3 reads CASSPQGARTEAFF. Written as DNA, the CDR3 is TGCGCCAGCAGCCCGCAGGGGGCAAGGACTGAAGCTTTCTTT.

The chain links TRBV2 to TRBJ2-5, with 7 bases lining up with TRBD2. V shed 4 bases, J shed 7 bases, and the junction held 3 bases outside the gene matches. Germline CDR1 is SNHLY and CDR2 is FYNNEI. The CDR3 consists of 12 residues. The chain's CDR3 is CASSAGGGTQYF. CDR3 sequence (DNA): TGTGCCAGCAGTGCGGGAGGCGGGACCCAGTACTTC.

The chain employs TRBV5-1 and TRBJ2-1, with 14 bases identical to TRBD2. Germline assignment: CDR1 SGHRS and CDR2 YFSETQ. The CDR3 contains 18 residues. V shed 4 bases, J shed 0 bases, and the junction held 6 bases outside the gene matches. CDR3 protein: CASSRAGTSGSSYNEQFF. As DNA, the CDR3 is TGCGCCAGCAGCCGTGCCGGGACTAGCGGGAGCTCCTACAATGAGCAGTTCTTC.

V and J are TRBV10-3 and TRBJ1-1; D is perhaps TRBD1 (5 bases). Germline V gene data show CDR1 as ENHRY and CDR2 as SYGVKD. There are 13 residues in the CDR3. Trimming stripped 11 bases from V and 0 bases from J, with 13 bases between. DNA of the CDR3: TGTGCCTCGGGGGGGAGTCTGAACACTGAAGCTTTCTTT. Its protein product is CASGGSLNTEAFF.

V and J are TRBV18 and TRBJ2-7; D unresolved. The CDR3 extends over 14 amino acids. V lost 2 bases, J lost 1 base, and 9 bases lay in between. Germline V gene data show CDR1 as KGHSH and CDR2 as LQKENI. As DNA, the CDR3 is TGTGCCAGCTCACCAATGGCAGGTTCCTACGAGCAGTACTTC. Translating it yields CASSPMAGSYEQYF.

This clone came up a few times. This chain joins TRBV6-5 and TRBJ1-1; D not certain. Germline-derived CDR1 and CDR2 are MNHEY and SVGAGI. This CDR3 comprises 13 residues. Trimming removed 8 bases from V and 1 base from J, with 11 bases in between. The CDR3 is CASRHATNTEAFF. CDR3 DNA sequence: TGTGCCAGCCGCCACGCTACGAACACTGAAGCTTTCTTT.

This chain joins TRBV9 and TRBJ2-7; no clear D. V gave up 1 base and J gave up 0 bases, with 8 bases separating them. The CDR3 length is 14 residues. Germline CDR1 is SGDLS and CDR2 is YYNGEE. In DNA, the CDR3 is TGTGCCAGCAGCGTACTGCCAGACTCCTACGAGCAGTACTTC. It is translated as CASSVLPDSYEQYF. Filled out from reference TRBV9 and TRBJ2-7, the complete variable domain reads DSGVTQTPKHLITATGQRVTLRCSPRSGDLSVYWYQQSLDQGLQFLIQYYNGEERAKGNILERFSAQQFPDLHSELNLSSLELGDSALYFCASSVLPDSYEQYFGPGTRLTVT.

The CDR3 here is CASSPLGAGGLNEQFF. The CDR3 bases are TGTGCCAGCAGCCCCCTGGGAGCGGGGGGGCTCAATGAGCAGTTCTTC. The chain combines TRBV4-2 with TRBJ2-1; 10 nucleotides agree with TRBD2. The CDR3 consists of 16 residues. With 4 bases clipped from V and 6 bases from J, the junction kept 9 bases outside the gene matches. Germline V gene lookup returns CDR1 LGHNA and CDR2 YNFKEQ.

The V call is TRBV12-3 or TRBV12-4, the J call TRBJ1-2, with D unresolved. The V end was cut by 3 bases, the J end by 8 bases, with 13 bases between. CDR3 length equals 13 residues. The CDR3 nucleotides read TGTGCCAGCAGTTTTGGAGGGCCGGGGGGCTACACCTTC. As protein: CASSFGGPGGYTF.

The genes are TRBV2 and TRBJ2-4, with TRBD2 matching 8 bases. Germline V gives CDR1 SNHLY, CDR2 FYNNEI. The CDR3 is 15 amino acids. Trimming took 3 bases from V and 7 from J; bases not matched to a gene: 8. DNA of the CDR3: TGTGCCAGCAGTGAGGGAGTAGCGGGGTTGAACATTCAGTACTTC. Its protein product is CASSEGVAGLNIQYF.

The chain recombines TRBV7-2 with TRBJ1-2; 9 bases align to TRBD1. The CDR3 length is 15 residues. Germline V gene lookup returns CDR1 SGHTA and CDR2 FQGNSA. The V and J ends lost 4 bases and 6 bases, in that order; junction bases with no gene match: 9. The chain's CDR3 is CASSSSPTGGDGYTF. The DNA for the CDR3 is TGTGCCAGCAGCTCGAGCCCTACAGGGGGCGATGGCTACACCTTC.

V and J are TRBV6-4 and TRBJ2-7; 14 bases line up with TRBD2. CDR1 is MRHNA, CDR2 SNTAGT, per germline. V trimming: 4 bases; J trimming: 6 bases; junction bases outside the gene matches: 5. The CDR3 loop spans 15 amino acids. CDR3 DNA: TGTGCCAGCAGTGTGGGACTAGCGGGAGTGGGCGAGCAGTACTTC. Its translation is CASSVGLAGVGEQYF.

This clone was counted only a few times. The chain couples TRBV4-1 to TRBJ2-7; TRBD1 is a possible D gene (6 bases). Germline loops: CDR1 MGHRA, CDR2 YSYEKL. The V end lost 5 bases, the J end lost 0 bases, and 11 bases lay between the germline ends. The CDR3 consists of 14 residues. CDR3 loop: CASSERTVSYEQYF. CDR3 nucleotides: TGCGCCAGCAGCGAGAGGACAGTCTCCTACGAGCAGTACTTC.

This chain joins TRBV18 and TRBJ1-1, with 8 positions matching TRBD1. Germline loops: CDR1 KGHSH, CDR2 LQKENI. The CDR3 has 15 residues. Trimming cost V 3 bases and J 0 bases; bases outside gene matches: 3. The CDR3 loop reads CASSPQTGVNTEAFF. In DNA, the CDR3 is TGTGCCAGCTCACCCCAGACAGGGGTGAACACTGAAGCTTTCTTT.